This T cell receptor (beta chain) was sequenced in a study of T cells in localized non-small cell lung cancer. Study observations and caveats: Uninvolved adjacent lung showed peak T cell clonality, exceeding tumor. Adjacent lung tissue had a median 57 of the top 100 clones found in the tumor.

The data were produced by immunoSEQ multiplex PCR, yet TCRdb's version contains in-frame clones alone and is incomplete. The table shows about 39,000 clones, with more than 75% occurring only once. A note on this clone: The antigen is unknown.

The germline gives CDR1 SQVTM, CDR2 ANQGSEA. The CDR3 is 13 residues long. Trimming took off 2 bases at V and 2 bases at J, with 9 bases between the two ends. V and J are TRBV29-1 and TRBJ1-1; TRBD1 might be the D (6 bases). The TCR comes from a woman between 40 and 69 years old with stage II squamous cell lung carcinoma. The specimen comprised PBMCs, sampled before any cancer treatment. The CDR3 sequence is CSVETQGNTEAFF. Written as DNA, the CDR3 is TGCAGCGTTGAAACACAGGGCAACACTGAAGCTTTCTTT.